The 16 T cell receptor beta chains listed next were all sequenced from one sample in a study of T cell responses to AZD1222 COVID-19 vaccine. Some clones are missing from TCRdb's copy, which holds only in-frame ones; the method was immunoSEQ multiplex PCR. The top ten clones hold about 20% of a sample with 35,000 to 55,000 clones, over 75% of them seen once. Sequencing was performed on peripheral blood, taken 28 days after the second dose of the MenACWY control vaccine. The origin of the receptors is an adult who received the MenACWY meningococcal vaccine as a control.

V gene TRBV2 combines with J gene TRBJ2-3; D may correspond to TRBD1 or TRBD2 (5 bases each). The CDR3 has 15 residues. CDR1 and CDR2 from the germline V gene are SNHLY and FYNNEI. Trimming cost V 6 bases and J 5 bases, with 18 bases left between them. CDR3 loop: CASSEPGSRKDTQYF. CDR3 coding DNA: TGTGCCAGCAGCGAACCAGGGAGTCGTAAAGATACGCAGTATTTT.

The chain combines TRBV3-1 (or the pseudogene TRBV3-2) with TRBJ1-2, with 8 bases lining up with TRBD1. Germline loops: CDR1 LGHDT, CDR2 YNNKEL (reference sequence). V lost 0 bases and J lost 3; bases outside the gene matches: 3. This CDR3 spans 15 amino acids. In DNA form, the CDR3 reads TGTGCCAGCAGCCAAGATCAGGGGGCTTACTATGGCTACACCTTC. This gives the protein CASSQDQGAYYGYTF.

This clone was recorded at least ten times. This chain links TRBV9 with TRBJ1-1; 8 bases fit TRBD1. The germline gives CDR1 SGDLS, CDR2 YYNGEE. With 1 base clipped from V and 1 base from J, the junction kept 3 bases outside the gene matches. CDR3 length: 15 residues. DNA for the CDR3: TGTGCCAGCAGCGTATCTGGGACAGGGAACACTGAAGCTTTCTTT. Protein: CASSVSGTGNTEAFF.

This clone was seen more than once but under ten times. The chain carries TRBV13 and TRBJ1-2; unclear D gene. CDR3 length: 14 residues. Looked up from germline, CDR1 is PRHDT and CDR2 is FYEKMQ (reference sequence). Trimming shortened V by 0 bases and J by 6 bases, and 11 bases separated the two germline ends. The DNA of the CDR3 is TGTGCCAGCAGCTTAGGAACCAGAGGAAATGGCTACACCTTC. Protein product: CASSLGTRGNGYTF.

The chain couples TRBV6-6 to TRBJ1-3; weak D call: TRBD1 (6 bases). V lost 2 bases and J lost 0, with 8 bases in between. In germline, CDR1 is MNHNY, CDR2 SVGAGI (reference sequence). The CDR3 contains 15 residues. For the CDR3, the DNA is TGTGCCAGCAGTTACAACAGGGACTCTGGAAACACCATATATTTT. It is translated as CASSYNRDSGNTIYF.

This clone was detected only a few times. The chain employs TRBV4-1 and TRBJ1-6, with 7 nucleotides matching TRBD1. V was pared by 1 base and J by 9 bases, with 9 bases of the junction left unmatched. Germline lookup yields CDR1 MGHRA and CDR2 YSYEKL. The length of the CDR3 is 16 residues. CDR3 nucleotide sequence: TGCGCCAGCAGCCAAGTTCTTGACAGGGCGGGTTCACCCCTCCACTTT. Its translation is CASSQVLDRAGSPLHF.

The count of this clone is one. The rearrangement links TRBV27 to TRBJ1-2; TRBD1 might be the D (5 bases). V lost 1 base and J 8 bases, leaving 11 bases between the germline ends. CDR1 is MNHEY and CDR2 is SMNVEV in the germline V gene (reference sequence). This CDR3 contains 13 residues. This CDR3 is CASSLLGWGGYTF. In DNA form, the CDR3 reads TGTGCCAGCAGTTTATTGGGGTGGGGCGGCTACACCTTC.

This clone is medium-sized in the sample. In nucleotides, the CDR3 is TGTGCCAGCTCACGTCAGGGGGCCTTAGGGGTGCAAGAGACCCAGTACTTC. It encodes CASSRQGALGVQETQYF. V and J are TRBV18 and TRBJ2-5; 8 nucleotides align to TRBD1. Trimming removed 4 bases from V and 2 bases from J; junction bases left unmatched: 12. The CDR3 is 17 amino acids. Per germline, CDR1 KGHSH and CDR2 LQKENI.

V is TRBV7-9 and J is TRBJ2-7; possible D gene TRBD1, 6 bases. The germline V and J ends were trimmed by 3 bases and 7 bases, with 16 bases remaining between them. Germline CDR1 SEHNR, CDR2 FQNEAQ (reference sequence). The CDR3 consists of 14 residues. Here the CDR3 reads CASSLGTGIGEQYF. The CDR3, as DNA: TGTGCCAGCAGCTTGGGCACAGGGATCGGGGAGCAGTACTTC.

The chain couples TRBV3-1 (or the pseudogene TRBV3-2) to TRBJ2-3; TRBD2 might be the D (6 bases). Germline lookup yields CDR1 LGHDT and CDR2 YNNKEL (reference sequence). Deletions cut 5 bases from V and 6 bases from J, with 15 bases between. CDR3 length: 14 amino acids. The CDR3: CASSSRGLEDTQYF. CDR3 nucleotides: TGTGCCAGCAGCTCGCGGGGTTTAGAGGATACGCAGTATTTT.

The genes are TRBV30 and TRBJ1-4; 7 positions match TRBD1. V gave up 5 bases and J gave up 7 bases; unmatched junction bases: 4. The germline CDR1 and CDR2 sequences are GTSNPN and SVGIG (reference sequence). The CDR3 totals 12 residues. In DNA form, the CDR3 reads TGTGCCTGGCGAGGGACAGTTGAAAAACTGTTTTTT. Translating it yields CAWRGTVEKLFF.

The chain employs TRBV10-2 and TRBJ1-2; possible D gene TRBD1, 6 bases. The CDR3 extends over 14 amino acids. The V gene's germline CDR1 is WSHSY and CDR2 SAAADI. Trimming took 4 bases from V and 2 from J, leaving 11 bases between them. CDR3 sequence reads: CASSGTGTNYGYTF. The CDR3 DNA sequence: TGCGCCAGCAGTGGTACAGGGACCAACTATGGCTACACCTTC.

The rearrangement uses TRBV4-1 and TRBJ2-5, with 8 bases identical to TRBD2. This CDR3 is 17 amino acids long. The germline CDR1 and CDR2 sequences are MGHRA and YSYEKL. The V and J ends lost 1 base and 2 bases, in that order; junction bases with no gene match: 9. Here the CDR3 DNA reads TGCGCCAGCAGCCAAGGCCCCGCGGGGGGTACACAAGAGACCCAGTACTTC. Encoded protein: CASSQGPAGGTQETQYF.

A word on this clone: A junction boundary mismatches the germline segment, possibly from a read error. This chain uses TRBV11-2 with TRBJ1-1; D is undetermined. This CDR3 contains 14 residues. Germline assignment: CDR1 SGHAT and CDR2 FQNNGV. The CDR3 spells CASSLAGPNAEAFF. DNA of the CDR3: TGTGCCAGCAGCTTAGCAGGACCGAACGCTGAAGCTTTCTTT. Looking up the rest from reference TRBV11-2 and TRBJ1-1 gives the full variable domain: EAGVAQSPRYKIIEKRQSVAFWCNPISGHATLYWYQQILGQGPKLLIQFQNNGVVDDSQLPKDRFSAERLKGVDSTLKIQPAKLEDSAVYLCASSLAGPNAEAFFGQGTRLTVV.

This rearrangement joins TRBV29-1 to TRBJ2-2; perhaps D is TRBD1 or TRBD2 (5 bases each). CDR1 and CDR2 from the germline V gene are SQVTM and ANQGSEA. The CDR3 is 16 amino acids. Between the trimmed V and J ends, which lost 5 bases and 1 base, there was a span of 17 bases. The CDR3, as DNA: TGCAGCGTTCGAAAGAGGGGCAGGGTGAACACCGGGGAGCTGTTTTTT. Amino acids: CSVRKRGRVNTGELFF.

The rearrangement uses TRBV15 and TRBJ1-5; TRBD1 agrees at 10 bases. The CDR3 totals 17 residues. The germline V gene encodes CDR1 LNHNV and CDR2 YYDKDF (reference sequence). J lost 5 bases, V lost 0 bases, and 7 bases had no gene match. CDR3 loop: CATSRERPGQGYQPQHF. Written as DNA, the CDR3 is TGTGCCACCAGCAGAGAGCGACCGGGACAGGGGTATCAGCCCCAGCATTTT.